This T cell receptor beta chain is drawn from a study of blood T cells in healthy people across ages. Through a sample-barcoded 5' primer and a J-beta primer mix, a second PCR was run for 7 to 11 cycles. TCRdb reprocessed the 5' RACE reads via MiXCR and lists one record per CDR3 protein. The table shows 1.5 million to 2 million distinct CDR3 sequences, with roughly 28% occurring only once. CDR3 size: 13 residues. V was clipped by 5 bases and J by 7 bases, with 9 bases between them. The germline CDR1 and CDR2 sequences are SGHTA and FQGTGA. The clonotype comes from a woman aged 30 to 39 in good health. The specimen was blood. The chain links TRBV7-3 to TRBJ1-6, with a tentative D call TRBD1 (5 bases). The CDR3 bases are TGTGCCAGCAGCGTGCAGGGCAATTCACCCCTCCACTTT. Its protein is CASSVQGNSPLHF.